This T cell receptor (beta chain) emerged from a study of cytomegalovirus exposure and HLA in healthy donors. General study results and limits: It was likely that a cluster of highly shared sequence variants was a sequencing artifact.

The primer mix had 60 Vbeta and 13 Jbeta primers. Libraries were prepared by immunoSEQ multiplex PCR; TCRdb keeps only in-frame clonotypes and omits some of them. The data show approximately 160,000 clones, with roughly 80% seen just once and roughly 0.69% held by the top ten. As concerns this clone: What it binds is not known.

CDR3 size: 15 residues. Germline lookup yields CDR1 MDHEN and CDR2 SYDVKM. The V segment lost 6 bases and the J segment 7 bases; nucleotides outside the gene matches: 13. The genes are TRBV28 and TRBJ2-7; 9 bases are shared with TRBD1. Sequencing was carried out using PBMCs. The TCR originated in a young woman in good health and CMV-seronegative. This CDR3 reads CASRKGQGNWGEQYF. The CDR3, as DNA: TGTGCCAGCAGGAAGGGACAGGGAAACTGGGGGGAGCAGTACTTC.